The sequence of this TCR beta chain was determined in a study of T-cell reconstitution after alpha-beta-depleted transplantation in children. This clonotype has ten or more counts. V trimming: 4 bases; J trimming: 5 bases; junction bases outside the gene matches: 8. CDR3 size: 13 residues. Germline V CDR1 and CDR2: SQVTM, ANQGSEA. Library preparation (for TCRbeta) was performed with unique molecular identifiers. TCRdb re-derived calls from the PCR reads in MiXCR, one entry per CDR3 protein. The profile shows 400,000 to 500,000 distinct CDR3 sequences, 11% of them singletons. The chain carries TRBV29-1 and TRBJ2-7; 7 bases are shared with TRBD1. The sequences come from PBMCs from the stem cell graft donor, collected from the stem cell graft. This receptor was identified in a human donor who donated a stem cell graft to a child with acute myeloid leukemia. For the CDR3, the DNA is TGCAGCGTTGTGTGGGACAGAATGGACGAGCAGTACTTC. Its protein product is CSVVWDRMDEQYF.